This T cell receptor (beta chain) was captured by sequencing in a study of Ad26.COV2.S vaccination and SARS-CoV-2 variants. Germline CDR1 reads SGHRS; CDR2 reads YFSETQ. Trimming cost V 0 bases and J 2 bases, with 9 bases left between them. The CDR3 is 14 amino acids. The treatment: about 20 received Ad26.COV2.S at low or high dose, single or two shots; about 5 received placebo; per-sample allocation not given. The study sampled participants on day 63 after the first vaccine or placebo injection. This Boston cohort included adults aged 18-55 years. Clones were sequenced by immunoSEQ multiplex PCR, and TCRdb holds only the in-frame ones, with some missing. This sample has over 400,000 clones, with roughly 88% found just once. This clone has more than one count but fewer than ten.

V is TRBV5-1 and J is TRBJ2-7; tentative D call: TRBD2 (6 bases). The clonotype originates from a person aged 18-65 years who received the Ad26.COV2.S COVID-19 vaccine or a placebo. The specimen was peripheral blood, collected in a trial of Ad26.COV2.S vaccine versus placebo. In DNA form, the CDR3 reads TGCGCCAGCAGCTTGGTCGGGGAGGCCTACGAGCAGTACTTC. Residues: CASSLVGEAYEQYF.